The 12 T cell receptor beta chains below all came from one sample that was sequenced in a study of spatial heterogeneity in lung cancer. TCRdb re-derived calls from the 5' RACE reads in MiXCR, one entry per CDR3 protein. Here the sample spans some 110,000 distinct CDR3 sequences, 12% being singletons. This sample's time point: blood at routine non-recurrence follow-up after resection. Frozen PBMC, nontumor lung or tumor provided whole RNA, which was sequenced unsorted. The material sequenced was PBMCs, taken at follow-up. These receptors originate from a male donor with early-stage non-small cell lung cancer.

This clonotype was seen many times. The rearrangement uses TRBV20-1 and TRBJ2-7; D possibly corresponds to TRBD1 (6 bases). The CDR3 is 17 residues long. Germline lookup yields CDR1 DFQATT and CDR2 SNEGSKA (reference sequence). Trimming took 1 base from V and 2 from J, leaving 21 bases between them. The CDR3 nucleotides are TGCAGTGCTAGAGGTGGGAATCAGGGGCCGGACGCCTACGAGCAGTACTTC. Its translation is CSARGGNQGPDAYEQYF.

This clonotype was detected a few times. The J gene is TRBJ1-1, the V gene TRBV2; unclear D gene. Germline CDR1 SNHLY, CDR2 FYNNEI. The CDR3 runs to 13 residues. The V end was cut by 11 bases, the J end by 3 bases, with 16 bases between. CDR3 protein: CAVTSGVDTEAFF. The CDR3 DNA follows: TGTGCCGTCACCTCAGGAGTGGACACTGAAGCTTTCTTT.

Ten or more counts support this clonotype. A junction boundary mismatches the germline segment, possibly from a read error. The gene calls are TRBV7-2 and TRBJ1-5; D remains ambiguous. This CDR3 is built from 12 residues. Per the germline V gene, CDR1 is SGHTA and CDR2 is FQGNSA. CDR3 in amino acids: CASSLDNQPQHF. The CDR3 nucleotides read TGTGCCAGCAGTTTAGACAATCAGCCCCAGCATTTT.

This clonotype appeared many times. The V and J genes are TRBV20-1 and TRBJ2-5; D may be TRBD2 (5 bases). CDR1 and CDR2 from the germline V gene are DFQATT and SNEGSKA (reference sequence). Trimming shortened V by 3 bases and J by 1 base, and 6 bases separated the two germline ends. The length of the CDR3 is 12 residues. The CDR3 DNA is TGCAGTGCTAGTCTAGCCCAAGAGACCCAGTACTTC. Translating gives CSASLAQETQYF.

This clonotype was counted ten times or more. The rearrangement uses TRBV3-1 and TRBJ1-1; D not resolved. The CDR3 is 12 amino acids. Germline V lookup: CDR1 LGHDT, CDR2 YNNKEL (reference sequence). The V end lost 2 bases, the J end lost 13 bases, and 14 bases lay between the germline ends. CDR3 sequence reads: CASSQNGIAVFF. As DNA, the CDR3 is TGTGCCAGCAGCCAAAACGGAATTGCCGTTTTCTTT.

Only a few counts were recorded for this clonotype. V and J are TRBV30 and TRBJ2-7, with TRBD1 identical over 8 bases. The CDR3 contains 13 residues. After removal of 2 bases from V and 5 bases from J, the junction contained 5 bases not matched to a gene. Germline V CDR1 and CDR2: GTSNPN, SVGIG (reference sequence). CDR3 region: CAWSRGQGDEQYF. The DNA of the CDR3 is TGTGCCTGGAGTCGAGGACAGGGTGACGAGCAGTACTTC.

The CDR3 bases are TGCGCCAGCAGCTTGGATCCCGCGGAAAACATTCAGTACTTC. The encoded protein is CASSLDPAENIQYF. The J gene is TRBJ2-4, the V gene TRBV5-1; D is uncertain. CDR1 and CDR2 (germline): SGHRS, YFSETQ. The CDR3 sequence is 14 residues long. Trimming took off 0 bases at V and 5 bases at J, with 9 bases between the two ends.

This clonotype was detected a few times. The V and J genes are TRBV6-5 and TRBJ1-1; TRBD1 matches 7 bases. V lost 2 bases, J lost 11 bases, and 5 bases stayed unmatched. Germline CDR1 is MNHEY and CDR2 is SVGAGI. This CDR3 is 12 amino acids long. CDR3: CASSYQTGNAFF. The CDR3 region has the DNA TGTGCCAGCAGTTACCAGACAGGGAATGCTTTCTTT.

Of note for this clonotype: Compared with germline, one end of the junction differs, possibly owing to a read error. The V gene is TRBV5-5, the J gene TRBJ2-7; D tentatively fits TRBD1 or TRBD2 (5 bases each). Germline V gene sequence: CDR1 SGHKS, CDR2 YYEKEE (reference sequence). The CDR3 extends over 13 amino acids. The CDR3 sequence: CASRLGRTYEQYF. In DNA form, the CDR3 reads TGTGCCAGCAGGTTGGGACGGACCTACGAGCAGTACTTC.

In its sample, this clonotype was seen a few times. The chain has TRBV7-8 and TRBJ2-7, with D perhaps TRBD1 (6 bases). V dropped 2 bases and J dropped 4 bases, with 15 bases sitting between them. CDR3 length: 15 amino acids. Germline CDR1 reads SGHVS; CDR2 reads FQNEAQ. CDR3 in DNA: TGTGCCAGCAGCTTATCGACAGGAGTACTTTACGAGCAGTACTTC. Translated: CASSLSTGVLYEQYF.

This chain uses TRBV29-1 with TRBJ2-1; TRBD2 aligns across 8 bases. Germline CDR1 SQVTM, CDR2 ANQGSEA. The V and J ends lost 6 bases and 0 bases, in that order; junction bases with no gene match: 10. This CDR3 has 16 amino acids. CDR3 residues: CSVPRGSGVSYNEQFF. CDR3 DNA sequence: TGCAGCGTACCCCGGGGTAGCGGGGTCTCCTACAATGAGCAGTTCTTC.

This chain uses TRBV10-3 with TRBJ2-2; TRBD1 might be the D (5 bases). The CDR3 is made up of 15 amino acids. Trimming shortened V by 7 bases and J by 2 bases, and 14 bases separated the two germline ends. The germline gives CDR1 ENHRY, CDR2 SYGVKD. The CDR3 DNA sequence: TGTGCCATCACGGACACCTGGGGCAACACCGGGGAGCTGTTTTTT. Protein: CAITDTWGNTGELFF.